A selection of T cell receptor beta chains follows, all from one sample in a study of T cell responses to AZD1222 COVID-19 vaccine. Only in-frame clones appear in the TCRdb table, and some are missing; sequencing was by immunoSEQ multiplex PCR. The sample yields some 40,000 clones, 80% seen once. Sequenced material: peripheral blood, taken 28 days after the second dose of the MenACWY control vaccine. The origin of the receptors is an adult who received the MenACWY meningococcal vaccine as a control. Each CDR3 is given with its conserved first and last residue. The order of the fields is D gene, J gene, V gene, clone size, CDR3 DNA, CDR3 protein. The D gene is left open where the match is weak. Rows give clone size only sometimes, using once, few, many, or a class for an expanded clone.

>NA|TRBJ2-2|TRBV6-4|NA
TGTGCCAGCAGCGGGGCAGGGGACACCGGGGAGCTGTTTTTT
CASSGAGDTGELFF
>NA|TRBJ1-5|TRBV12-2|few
TGTGCAAGTCGCGCAAGCACCGGGACAGATAGCAATCAGCCCCAGCATTTT
CASRASTGTDSNQPQHF
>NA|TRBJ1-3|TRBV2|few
TGTGCCAGCGCGGGAAGGGACGTACGAAACACCATATATTTT
CASAGRDVRNTIYF
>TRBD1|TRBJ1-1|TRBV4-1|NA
TGCGCCAGCAGCCATTCGGACAGGATGAACACTGAAGCTTTCTTT
CASSHSDRMNTEAFF
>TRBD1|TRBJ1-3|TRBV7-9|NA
TGTGCCAGCAGCCCAGGGACAGGCTCTGGAAACACCATATATTTT
CASSPGTGSGNTIYF
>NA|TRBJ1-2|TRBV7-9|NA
TGTGCCAGCAGCCCCTCCATAGGGAAGAGTGGCTACACCTTC
CASSPSIGKSGYTF
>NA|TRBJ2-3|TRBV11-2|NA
TGTGCCAGCAGCTCCGACCCCTTACTGGGAGATACGCAGTATTTT
CASSSDPLLGDTQYF
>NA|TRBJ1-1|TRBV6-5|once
TGTGCCAGCAGTTACTCAGGGTTTTTGGGGAAGCCTGAAGCTTTCTTT
CASSYSGFLGKPEAFF
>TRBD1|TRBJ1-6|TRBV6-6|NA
TGTGCCAGCAGGTACAACCGACAGGGAAGTAATTCACCCCTCCACTTT
CASRYNRQGSNSPLHF
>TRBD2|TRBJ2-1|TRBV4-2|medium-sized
TGTGCCAGCAGCCAAGAAGCAGCGGGGGTATACAATGAGCAGTTCTTC
CASSQEAAGVYNEQFF
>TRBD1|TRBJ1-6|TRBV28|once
TGTGCCAGCAGTCCGCAGGGGGGTAATTCACCCCTCCACTTT
CASSPQGGNSPLHF
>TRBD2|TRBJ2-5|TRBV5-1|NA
TGCGCCAGCAGCTTCCCGGGACTAGAAGAGACCCAGTACTTC
CASSFPGLEETQYF
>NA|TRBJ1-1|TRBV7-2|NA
TGTGCCAGCAGCCCAGACCCAGGGAGCACTGAAGCTTTCTTT
CASSPDPGSTEAFF
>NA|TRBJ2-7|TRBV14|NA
TGTGCCAGCAGCCGGGCGGGACTTGGGGGGTACGAGCAGTACTTC
CASSRAGLGGYEQYF
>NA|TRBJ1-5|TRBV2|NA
TGTGCCAGCAGTTATTTACACCCAAATCAGCCCCAGCATTTT
CASSYLHPNQPQHF
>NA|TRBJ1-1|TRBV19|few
TGTGCCAGTAGTATAGAAAGGACCGGACACACTGAAGCTTTCTTT
CASSIERTGHTEAFF
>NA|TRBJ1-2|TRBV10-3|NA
TGTGCCATCAGTGAGTCGACAGCTCTCAACTATGGCTACACCTTC
CAISESTALNYGYTF
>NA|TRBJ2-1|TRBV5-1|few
TGCGCCAGCTCCCCGCCAGAAATGGGCGATGAGCAGTTCTTC
CASSPPEMGDEQFF
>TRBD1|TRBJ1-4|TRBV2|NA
TGTGCCAGCAGTGGGGACAGGGAAGAAAAACTGTTTTTT
CASSGDREEKLFF
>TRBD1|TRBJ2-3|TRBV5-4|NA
TGTGCCAGCAGCGTGGACAGGGTCCGATACAACACAGATACGCAGTATTTT
CASSVDRVRYNTDTQYF
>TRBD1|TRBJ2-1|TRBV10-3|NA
TGTGCCATCAGTGAGGGGACAGGGGACTACAATGAGCAGTTCTTC
CAISEGTGDYNEQFF
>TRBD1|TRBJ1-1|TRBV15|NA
TGTGCCACCAGCAGAGCGGGCGGTTCGACAGGGGTCACTGAAGCTTTCTTT
CATSRAGGSTGVTEAFF
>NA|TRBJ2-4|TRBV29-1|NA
TGCAGCGTTGTGGGGCTCGGCCTAGCCAAAAACATTCAGTACTTC
CSVVGLGLAKNIQYF
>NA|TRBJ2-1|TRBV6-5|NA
TGTGCCAGCACCTACGGAGGGGGGGAATACAATGAGCAGTTCTTC
CASTYGGGEYNEQFF
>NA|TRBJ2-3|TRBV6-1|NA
TGTGCCAGCAGTGAAGCAAGGAGAACAGATACGCAGTATTTT
CASSEARRTDTQYF
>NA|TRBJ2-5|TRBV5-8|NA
TGTGCCAGCAGCCCCGGCCAAGCCTACCAAGAGACCCAGTACTTC
CASSPGQAYQETQYF
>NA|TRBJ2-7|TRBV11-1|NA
TGTGCCAGCCGCGATTACTACGAGCAGTACTTC
CASRDYYEQYF
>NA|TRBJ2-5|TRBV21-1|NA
TGTGCCAGCAGCAAAGTAGGAGGTACTAGCAAGATCGACCAGTACTTC
CASSKVGGTSKIDQYF
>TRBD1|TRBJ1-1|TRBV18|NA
TGTGCCAGCTCACAACAGGGGATGGGCACTGAAGCTTTCTTT
CASSQQGMGTEAFF
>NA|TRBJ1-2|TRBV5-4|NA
TGTGCCAGCAGCTTGGGAGTCAATCGTGGCTACACCTTC
CASSLGVNRGYTF
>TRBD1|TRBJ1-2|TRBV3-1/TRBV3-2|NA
TGTGCCAGCAGCCAAGATTTGGGGGGACAGGATATAAAACGCTACACCTTC
CASSQDLGGQDIKRYTF
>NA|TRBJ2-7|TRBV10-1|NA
TGCGCCAGCAGTGGGCCCGGGACCGCACTCTACGAGCAGTACTTC
CASSGPGTALYEQYF
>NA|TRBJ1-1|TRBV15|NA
TGTGCCACCAGCCTAGTGGGGTTAACTGAAGCTTTCTTT
CATSLVGLTEAFF
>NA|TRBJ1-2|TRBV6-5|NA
TGTGCCAGCAGGGACCCGGGACATGGGGGCTACGGCTACACCTTC
CASRDPGHGGYGYTF